The 17 T cell receptor beta chains below come from one sample, sequenced in a study of metastatic and nonmetastatic thyroid tumors (dated by TCRdb to 2020 to 2022). Before undergoing thyroid surgery, none of the patients had been given any kind of treatment. Library prep was done by PCR. This sample was sequenced with an Illumina HiSeq 4000. Starting from the raw public reads, TCRdb applied fastp trimming at Q25, assembled clones with MiXCR and retained in-frame beta chains. This sample lists 25,000 to 35,000 clones; just under 30% were detected once. Over 25% of the sample lies in the top ten. The sample taken for sequencing was blood. These receptors all stem from a female donor with papillary thyroid cancer or a benign thyroid nodule (not recorded which). Some clones in this sample may be carry-over from other donors' samples.

The J gene is TRBJ1-5, the V gene TRBV12-3 or TRBV12-4; no firm D call. This CDR3 region has 13 residues. The V end lost 0 bases, the J end lost 8 bases, and 8 bases lay between the germline ends. The CDR3, as DNA: TGTGCCAGCAGTTTAGCTTCCGAGGAGCCCCAGCATTTT. Translation: CASSLASEEPQHF.

The V call is TRBV5-5, the J call TRBJ2-1, with a tentative D call TRBD2 (7 bases). The CDR3 extends over 15 amino acids. Trimming cost V 4 bases and J 3 bases, with 14 bases left between them. Germline CDR1 SGHKS, CDR2 YYEKEE (reference sequence). Here the CDR3 DNA reads TGTGCCAGCAGCCCCTGGAGGGGGGGCTACAATGAGCAGTTCTTC. It specifies CASSPWRGGYNEQFF.

This sequence joins TRBV6-2 or TRBV6-3 and TRBJ2-3; D remains unclear. CDR1 and CDR2 (germline): MNHEY, SVGEGT. Trimming left V 1 base short and J 3 bases short, with 11 bases between. The CDR3 extends over 15 amino acids. The CDR3 region has the DNA TGTGCCAGCAGTTACTTAGCCGTTGGGACAGATACGCAGTATTTT. It encodes CASSYLAVGTDTQYF.

V is TRBV18 and J is TRBJ2-4; perhaps TRBD1 as D (6 bases). The CDR3 spans 17 residues. V gave up 5 bases and J gave up 0 bases, with 17 bases separating them. Germline V gene sequence: CDR1 KGHSH, CDR2 LQKENI. Written as DNA, the CDR3 is TGTGCCAGCTCATTCAACGCAGGGGTCAAAGCCAAAAACATTCAGTACTTC. It specifies CASSFNAGVKAKNIQYF.

This clone has a count of ten or more. The J gene is TRBJ1-1, the V gene TRBV5-4; possibly TRBD1 for D (6 bases). The V gene's germline CDR1 is SGHNT and CDR2 YYREEE (reference sequence). The V gene lost 4 bases and the J gene lost 11 bases, with 18 bases spanning the gap. The CDR3 has 13 residues. The CDR3 DNA reads TGTGCCAGCAGCCCCGGGACACCCGGCAGCGCTTTCTTT. This sequence encodes CASSPGTPGSAFF.

This chain connects TRBV10-1 to TRBJ2-5, with D uncertain. The length of the CDR3 is 13 residues. Trimming stripped 2 bases from V and 4 bases from J, with 8 bases between. Germline V gene data show CDR1 as WNHNN and CDR2 as SYGVQD (reference sequence). The CDR3 region is CASSEIGRETQYF. DNA for the CDR3: TGCGCCAGCAGTGAGATTGGACGAGAGACCCAGTACTTC.

On this clone: A much larger clone lies a single base off, so this may be a read error. The chain joins TRBV5-1 to TRBJ2-3, with D possibly being TRBD1 (6 bases). Germline lookup yields CDR1 SGHRS and CDR2 YFSETQ. The CDR3 spans 14 residues. V lost 4 bases and J 7 bases, leaving 16 bases between the germline ends. The CDR3 region is CASSLERTVYTQYF. CDR3 nucleotides: TGCGCCAGCAGCCTAGAACGGACAGTTTATACGCAGTATTTT.

This clone is labeled as medium-sized. CDR3 nucleotides: TGTGCCAGCACGGTCGGGACAGGGGATAATTCACCCCTCCACTTT. Amino acid sequence: CASTVGTGDNSPLHF. The chain combines TRBV6-1 with TRBJ1-6, with 10 bases identical to TRBD1. The CDR3 sequence is 15 residues long. J gave up 5 bases and V 7 bases, and 5 bases lay outside the gene matches. Germline CDR1 MNHNS, CDR2 SASEGT.

The chain combines TRBV30 with TRBJ2-3; TRBD2 matches 9 bases. Germline CDR1 is GTSNPN and CDR2 is SVGIG (reference sequence). V lost 4 bases, J lost 1 base, and 6 bases stayed unmatched. The CDR3 has 15 amino acids. CDR3 region: CAWMVAGARTDTQYF. CDR3 bases: TGTGCCTGGATGGTAGCGGGAGCCCGCACAGATACGCAGTATTTT.

The gene calls are TRBV4-1 and TRBJ2-2, with unresolved D. The germline V gene encodes CDR1 MGHRA and CDR2 YSYEKL. CDR3 size: 15 residues. The ends were cut back, 4 bases at V and 3 bases at J, with 12 bases in the middle. The CDR3 protein is CASSLPDSDTGELFF. The CDR3 DNA reads TGCGCCAGCAGCCTCCCCGACTCGGACACCGGGGAGCTGTTTTTT.

The gene calls are TRBV27 and TRBJ2-3; D remains ambiguous. The ends were cut back, 6 bases at V and 2 bases at J, with 0 bases in the middle. There are 10 residues in the CDR3. Looked up from germline, CDR1 is MNHEY and CDR2 is SMNVEV (reference sequence). This CDR3 reads CASSTDTQYF. The CDR3 DNA follows: TGTGCCAGCAGCACAGATACGCAGTATTTT.

In its sample, this clone was seen many times. This CDR3 is CASSPTVNTEAFF. The CDR3, as DNA: TGTGCCAGCAGCCCGACCGTAAACACTGAAGCTTTCTTT. The chain carries TRBV7-3 and TRBJ1-1, with D uncertain. Germline loops: CDR1 SGHTA, CDR2 FQGTGA. V was cut by 5 bases and J by 2 bases, with 9 bases left in between. The CDR3 sequence is 13 residues long.

The chain has TRBV6-6 and TRBJ1-2, with 10 positions matching TRBD1. Trimming took 2 bases from V and 7 from J; bases not matched to a gene: 4. Germline CDR1 is MNHNY and CDR2 is SVGAGI (reference sequence). The CDR3 spans 14 residues. CDR3 sequence reads: CASSYGTGAAGYTF. The CDR3 coding sequence is TGTGCCAGCAGTTACGGGACAGGGGCGGCTGGCTACACCTTC.

This clone was detected many times. The chain combines TRBV5-1 with TRBJ2-1, with TRBD2 identical over 7 bases. In germline, CDR1 is SGHRS, CDR2 YFSETQ. V trimming: 0 bases; J trimming: 0 bases; junction bases outside the gene matches: 0. This CDR3 is 15 amino acids long. The CDR3 DNA reads TGCGCCAGCAGCTTGGGCGGGAGCTCCTACAATGAGCAGTTCTTC. It codes for CASSLGGSSYNEQFF. Complete variable domain (other parts from reference TRBV5-1 and TRBJ2-1): KAGVTQTPRYLIKTRGQQVTLSCSPISGHRSVSWYQQTPGQGLQFLFEYFSETQRNKGNFPGRFSGRQFSNSRSEMNVSTLELGDSALYLCASSLGGSSYNEQFFGPGTRLTVL.

The chain has TRBV11-2 and TRBJ1-6; D is undetermined. Trimming took off 1 base at V and 5 bases at J, with 6 bases between the two ends. The CDR3 sequence is 14 residues long. Germline V gene sequence: CDR1 SGHAT, CDR2 FQNNGV. The CDR3, as DNA: TGTGCCAGCAGCTTAGGACTGGATAATTCACCCCTCCACTTT. Translated: CASSLGLDNSPLHF.

Sample share makes this clone medium-sized. V and J are TRBV15 and TRBJ2-7; 8 nucleotides align to TRBD1. V gave up 0 bases and J gave up 12 bases; unmatched junction bases: 4. The CDR3 runs 12 residues. Germline values: CDR1 LNHNV, CDR2 YYDKDF (reference sequence). CDR3 bases: TGTGCCACCAGCAGAGATCGGACAGGGATGTACTTC. Protein product: CATSRDRTGMYF.

CDR3 sequence reads: CASSLSYSGNTIYF. In DNA, the CDR3 is TGCGCCAGCAGCTTGTCGTACTCTGGAAACACCATATATTTT. This chain joins TRBV5-1 and TRBJ1-3; D unclear. CDR3 size: 14 residues. The germline V and J ends were trimmed by 1 base and 0 bases, with 5 bases remaining between them. From germline, CDR1 is SGHRS and CDR2 YFSETQ.